One sample yielded the 27 T cell receptor beta chains listed below, sequenced in a study of T cell responses to AZD1222 COVID-19 vaccine. Profiled with immunoSEQ multiplex PCR; TCRdb holds only in-frame clones, not every one. The data hold about 100,000 clones, with just over 85% observed a single time. Sequenced material: peripheral blood, taken on day 0 of AZD1222 vaccination. These receptors originate from an adult in good health.

Concerning this clone: The sample holds other DNA sequences that translate to the same CDR3. The CDR3 region has the DNA TGTGCCAGCAGCTTGGTAGCCAGGGACACTGAAGCTTTCTTT. Protein sequence: CASSLVARDTEAFF. The chain uses TRBV5-6 and TRBJ1-1; D is perhaps TRBD1 (5 bases). The CDR3 loop spans 14 amino acids. The V end was cut by 0 bases, the J end by 3 bases, with 9 bases between. Germline V CDR1 and CDR2: SGHDT, YYEEEE.

The chain joins TRBV10-1 to TRBJ2-5; D possibly uses TRBD1 or TRBD2 (6 bases each). Trimming took 5 bases from V and 2 from J, leaving 12 bases between them. Germline V gives CDR1 WNHNN, CDR2 SYGVQD (reference sequence). The length of the CDR3 is 14 residues. In DNA, the CDR3 is TGCGCCAGCAGTCTAAAGGGGGGTCAAGAGACCCAGTACTTC. Its translation: CASSLKGGQETQYF.

The V and J genes are TRBV5-4 and TRBJ1-2; 9 nucleotides agree with TRBD1. The ends lost 4 bases at V and 13 bases at J; junction bases unmatched: 17. From germline, CDR1 is SGHNT and CDR2 YYREEE (reference sequence). CDR3 length: 15 amino acids. CDR3 in DNA: TGTGCCAGCAGCCCGTGGCGGACAGGGGCCATTCTCTTCACCTTC. This codes for CASSPWRTGAILFTF.

This chain joins TRBV11-2 and TRBJ1-1, with 8 bases aligning to TRBD1. The ends lost 5 bases at V and 6 bases at J; junction bases unmatched: 14. Looked up from germline, CDR1 is SGHAT and CDR2 is FQNNGV. The CDR3 is 16 residues long. The CDR3 bases are TGTGCCAGCAGCCAAGAAGCGCGGACAGGGAAGGCTGAAGCTTTCTTT. It is translated as CASSQEARTGKAEAFF.

The rearrangement links TRBV19 to TRBJ2-7, with D uncertain. The CDR3 sequence is 14 residues long. CDR1 is LNHDA, CDR2 SQIVND, per germline (reference sequence). Trimming shortened V by 6 bases and J by 0 bases, and 12 bases separated the two germline ends. The CDR3 DNA is TGTGCCAGTAGCGCTACCGTACGCTCCTACGAGCAGTACTTC. Translation: CASSATVRSYEQYF.

This clone has more than one count but fewer than ten. The same CDR3 can be traced to other DNA sequences in this sample. The J gene is TRBJ1-1, the V gene TRBV14, with D perhaps TRBD1 (5 bases). V gave up 1 base and J gave up 4 bases, with 13 bases separating them. The CDR3 is 15 residues long. Germline V gene lookup returns CDR1 SGHDN and CDR2 FVKESK. CDR3 in DNA: TGTGCCAGCAGCCAAGCGGCGGGGCGCGGCACTGAAGCTTTCTTT. Its protein product is CASSQAAGRGTEAFF.

The V gene is TRBV2, the J gene TRBJ1-3; D is uncertain. Deletions cut 4 bases from V and 1 base from J, with 8 bases between. This CDR3 is 14 amino acids long. Germline V gives CDR1 SNHLY, CDR2 FYNNEI. The CDR3 bases are TGTGCCAGCAGTGTTGGAGGATCTGGAAACACCATATATTTT. It is translated as CASSVGGSGNTIYF. The whole variable domain, filled in from reference TRBV2 and TRBJ1-3, reads EPEVTQTPSHQVTQMGQEVILRCVPISNHLYFYWYRQILGQKVEFLVSFYNNEISEKSEIFDDQFSVERPDGSNFTLKIRSTKLEDSAMYFCASSVGGSGNTIYFGEGSWLTVV.

The V gene is TRBV7-9, the J gene TRBJ2-6; D is undetermined. CDR1 is SEHNR, CDR2 FQNEAQ, per germline (reference sequence). This CDR3 is 15 amino acids long. V gave up 5 bases and J gave up 4 bases, with 12 bases separating them. The CDR3 sequence is CASSITQSGANVLTF. The CDR3 nucleotides are TGTGCCAGCAGCATCACACAGTCCGGGGCCAACGTCCTGACTTTC.

The V call is TRBV27, the J call TRBJ2-2; D is possibly TRBD1 (6 bases). This CDR3 has 18 residues. CDR1 is MNHEY and CDR2 is SMNVEV in the germline V gene (reference sequence). V lost 5 bases and J 5 bases, leaving 24 bases between the germline ends. The CDR3 sequence is CASSPHLVGVGATGELFF. The CDR3 DNA sequence: TGTGCCAGCAGTCCCCATCTTGTCGGGGTGGGGGCAACCGGGGAGCTGTTTTTT.

CDR3 amino acids: CASRYGGRNQPQHF. The DNA of the CDR3 is TGTGCCAGCCGCTATGGGGGTCGCAATCAGCCCCAGCATTTT. The rearrangement joins TRBV19 to TRBJ1-5; D possibly corresponds to TRBD1 (5 bases). The CDR3 length is 14 residues. The germline V gene encodes CDR1 LNHDA and CDR2 SQIVND (reference sequence). Trimming pared 9 bases from V and 2 bases from J, leaving 14 bases between.

V usage is TRBV14 and J usage is TRBJ2-3, with TRBD2 identical over 9 bases. The ends lost 2 bases at V and 1 base at J; junction bases unmatched: 4. From germline, CDR1 is SGHDN and CDR2 FVKESK. CDR3 length equals 16 residues. The CDR3 DNA follows: TGTGCCAGCAGCCAACTTAGCGGGAGTGGCACAGATACGCAGTATTTT. Translating it yields CASSQLSGSGTDTQYF.

The chain has TRBV6-5 and TRBJ2-3; 12 nucleotides align to TRBD2. This CDR3 is 15 amino acids long. The germline gives CDR1 MNHEY, CDR2 SVGAGI. The trim removed 6 bases at V and 3 bases at J, leaving 4 bases unmatched. This CDR3 reads CASSLLAGGTDTQYF. DNA of the CDR3: TGTGCCAGCAGCCTACTAGCGGGAGGTACAGATACGCAGTATTTT.

The chain recombines TRBV18 with TRBJ2-7; D might be TRBD2 (6 bases). The CDR3 loop spans 14 amino acids. The germline gives CDR1 KGHSH, CDR2 LQKENI. Trimming left V 2 bases short and J 4 bases short, with 12 bases between. CDR3 residues: CASSPGGSGYEQYF. The CDR3 DNA sequence: TGTGCCAGCTCACCAGGAGGGAGTGGGTACGAGCAGTACTTC. The complete variable domain, with remaining parts taken from reference TRBV18 and TRBJ2-7, reads NAGVMQNPRHLVRRRGQEARLRCSPMKGHSHVYWYRQLPEEGLKFMVYLQKENIIDESGMPKERFSAEFPKEGPSILRIQQVVRGDSAAYFCASSPGGSGYEQYFGPGTRLTVT.

The chain combines TRBV30 with TRBJ1-1, with TRBD1 matching over 9 bases. CDR1 and CDR2 from the germline V gene are GTSNPN and SVGIG (reference sequence). The CDR3 runs 15 residues. V lost 3 bases to trimming and J lost 5 bases; unmatched junction nucleotides: 10. The CDR3, as DNA: TGTGCCTGGAGCCCTAGGACAGGGGAAGGTACTGAAGCTTTCTTT. Translating it yields CAWSPRTGEGTEAFF. Variable domain in full (rest from reference TRBV30 and TRBJ1-1): SQTIHQWPATLVQPVGSPLSLECTVEGTSNPNLYWYRQAAGRGLQLLFYSVGIGQISSEVPQNLSASRPQDRQFILSSKKLLLSDSGFYLCAWSPRTGEGTEAFFGQGTRLTVV.

The chain is built from TRBV6-5 and TRBJ1-2; D is uncertain. V gave up 9 bases and J gave up 2 bases, with 10 bases separating them. This CDR3 contains 12 residues. The germline gives CDR1 MNHEY, CDR2 SVGAGI. CDR3 sequence (DNA): TGTGCCAGTCGGCCCGGAAACTATGGCTACACCTTC. Its translation: CASRPGNYGYTF.

CDR3 DNA sequence: TGTGCCAGCAGCCAAGTGGCGGGACACTATGGCTACACCTTC. It encodes CASSQVAGHYGYTF. V gene TRBV14 combines with J gene TRBJ1-2; a possible D gene is TRBD1 (5 bases). Germline CDR1 reads SGHDN; CDR2 reads FVKESK. This CDR3 has 14 residues. V was trimmed by 1 base and J by 3 bases, leaving 9 bases between them.

This clone appeared once. The chain uses TRBV11-3 and TRBJ2-5; D possibly corresponds to TRBD2 (6 bases). This CDR3 contains 15 residues. Trimming shortened V by 5 bases and J by 3 bases, and 16 bases separated the two germline ends. Germline V gene sequence: CDR1 SGHNT, CDR2 YENEEA. This CDR3 is CASSPRETRKETQYF. The CDR3 region has the DNA TGTGCCAGCAGCCCCCGAGAGACTAGAAAAGAGACCCAGTACTTC.

CDR3 in amino acids: CATRADLVGETQYF. The CDR3 DNA sequence: TGCGCTACCCGGGCCGACTTGGTCGGAGAGACCCAGTACTTC. V gene TRBV5-1 combines with J gene TRBJ2-5; D unresolved. The length of the CDR3 is 14 residues. Germline V gene data show CDR1 as SGHRS and CDR2 as YFSETQ.

This clone was seen a single time. V is TRBV9 and J is TRBJ1-2; no clear D gene. Trimming pared 4 bases from V and 0 bases from J, leaving 19 bases between. The CDR3 is made up of 17 amino acids. Germline V gene sequence: CDR1 SGDLS, CDR2 YYNGEE. CDR3 loop: CASSQTAGRGSNYGYTF. For the CDR3, the DNA is TGTGCCAGCAGCCAAACGGCGGGCAGAGGGTCTAACTATGGCTACACCTTC.

The chain has TRBV12-5 and TRBJ2-1; TRBD1 matches at 7 bases. The CDR3 has 12 amino acids. With V trimmed by 7 bases and J by 14 bases, 11 bases remained unmatched. From germline, CDR1 is LGHNT and CDR2 FRNRAP. CDR3: CASAGTWDRKFF. The CDR3 DNA follows: TGTGCTAGTGCCGGTACGTGGGACAGAAAGTTCTTC. Full variable domain (outside the CDR3, taken from reference TRBV12-5 and TRBJ2-1): DARVTQTPRHKVTEMGQEVTMRCQPILGHNTVFWYRQTMMQGLELLAYFRNRAPLDDSGMPKDRFSAEMPDATLATLKIQPSEPRDSAVYFCASAGTWDRKFFGPGTRLTVL.

This rearrangement joins TRBV12-5 to TRBJ2-5; D not resolved. Per the germline V gene, CDR1 is LGHNT and CDR2 is FRNRAP. The CDR3 covers 13 residues. V was pared by 7 bases and J by 0 bases, with 9 bases between. The CDR3 here is CASAWAYQETQYF. CDR3 sequence (DNA): TGTGCTAGTGCCTGGGCATACCAAGAGACCCAGTACTTC. Drawing the rest from reference TRBV12-5 and TRBJ2-5, the complete variable domain is DARVTQTPRHKVTEMGQEVTMRCQPILGHNTVFWYRQTMMQGLELLAYFRNRAPLDDSGMPKDRFSAEMPDATLATLKIQPSEPRDSAVYFCASAWAYQETQYFGPGTRLLVL.

There are many counts of this clone. The chain carries TRBV19 and TRBJ1-1; the D gene is possibly TRBD1 (6 bases). CDR1 LNHDA and CDR2 SQIVND come from the germline V gene (reference sequence). CDR3 length: 16 residues. The V gene lost 5 bases and the J gene lost 0 bases, with 16 bases spanning the gap. The CDR3 sequence is CASSASQGTMNTEAFF. In DNA form, the CDR3 reads TGTGCCAGTAGTGCCTCACAGGGCACTATGAACACTGAAGCTTTCTTT.

This sequence joins TRBV6-5 and TRBJ2-7, with 10 positions matching TRBD1. The CDR3 length is 13 residues. Germline values: CDR1 MNHEY, CDR2 SVGAGI. Losses at the gene ends were 10 bases for V and 3 bases for J; bases not matched to a gene: 6. The CDR3 loop reads CATRQGAIYEQYF. The DNA for the CDR3 is TGTGCCACCAGACAGGGGGCCATCTACGAGCAGTACTTC.

The table lists this clone with a count of one. The junction departs from the called germline gene at one end, perhaps through a read error. The chain uses TRBV6-1 and TRBJ2-1; 8 bases are a match to TRBD2. Germline loops: CDR1 MNHNS, CDR2 SASEGT. CDR3 size: 14 residues. The CDR3 DNA follows: TGTGCCAGCAGCGAAGCGGGGGAGTACAATGAGCAGTTCTTC. Protein: CASSEAGEYNEQFF.

V usage is TRBV7-8 and J usage is TRBJ2-5; 8 bases line up with TRBD1. V trimming: 2 bases; J trimming: 3 bases; junction bases outside the gene matches: 5. Germline assignment: CDR1 SGHVS and CDR2 FQNEAQ. This CDR3 is built from 15 residues. Here the CDR3 reads CASSLLQTGEETQYF. CDR3 DNA: TGTGCCAGCAGCTTACTCCAGACAGGGGAAGAGACCCAGTACTTC.

This sequence joins TRBV27 and TRBJ1-5; TRBD1 matches 7 bases. CDR1 is MNHEY and CDR2 is SMNVEV in the germline V gene (reference sequence). The CDR3 loop spans 15 amino acids. With 3 bases clipped from V and 1 base from J, the junction kept 3 bases outside the gene matches. The DNA of the CDR3 is TGTGCCAGCAGTTTTACAGGGGCAAGCAATCAGCCCCAGCATTTT. Protein: CASSFTGASNQPQHF.

This chain connects TRBV6-4 to TRBJ1-5; D unresolved. The germline V gene has CDR1 MRHNA and CDR2 SNTAGT. The CDR3 has 12 residues. V was cut by 6 bases and J by 11 bases, with 14 bases left in between. CDR3 amino acids: CASREDLLTQHF. DNA of the CDR3: TGTGCCAGCAGAGAAGATCTGCTTACCCAGCATTTT.